One sample yielded the 20 T cell receptor beta chains listed below, sequenced in a study of OX40 agonist ivuxolimab in advanced cancers. Profiling relied on immunoSEQ multiplex PCR, and the TCRdb table lists in-frame clones only, not all of them. The top ten clones hold 11% of a sample with about 68,000 clones, roughly 85% of them seen once. Sequencing used CD4+ or CD8+ T cells sorted from blood, obtained in a trial of the OX40 agonist ivuxolimab. Source of these receptors: an adult with an advanced solid tumor such as melanoma, head and neck, liver or kidney cancer.

V usage is TRBV5-1 and J usage is TRBJ2-3; 8 bases line up with TRBD2. Germline loops: CDR1 SGHRS, CDR2 YFSETQ. CDR3 size: 16 residues. Trimming removed 3 bases from V and 2 bases from J; junction bases left unmatched: 8. The DNA of the CDR3 is TGCGCCAGCAGCTCTGGGCGGGGGGTCCACACAGATACGCAGTATTTT. Amino acid sequence: CASSSGRGVHTDTQYF.

The V gene is TRBV5-4, the J gene TRBJ2-2; no clear D. The CDR3 is 16 amino acids. The V end was cut by 1 base, the J end by 0 bases, with 10 bases between. The germline gives CDR1 SGHNT, CDR2 YYREEE (reference sequence). Here the CDR3 reads CASSLNAGANTGELFF. The CDR3 DNA follows: TGTGCCAGCAGCTTGAATGCAGGCGCGAACACCGGGGAGCTGTTTTTT. The complete variable domain, with remaining parts taken from reference TRBV5-4 and TRBJ2-2, reads ETGVTQSPTHLIKTRGQQVTLRCSSQSGHNTVSWYQQALGQGPQFIFQYYREEENGRGNFPPRFSGLQFPNYSSELNVNALELDDSALYLCASSLNAGANTGELFFGEGSRLTVL.

This clone was seen only a few times. The gene calls are TRBV9 and TRBJ2-3, with TRBD2 matching 7 bases. The CDR3 length is 13 residues. V trimming: 3 bases; J trimming: 4 bases; junction bases outside the gene matches: 2. Germline V gene sequence: CDR1 SGDLS, CDR2 YYNGEE. CDR3 DNA sequence: TGTGCCAGCAGCGCTAGCGGTTCAGATACGCAGTATTTT. Its protein product is CASSASGSDTQYF.

V usage is TRBV19 and J usage is TRBJ1-2, with TRBD1 matching over 9 bases. V gave up 6 bases and J gave up 4 bases; unmatched junction bases: 3. This CDR3 spans 13 amino acids. Germline V CDR1 and CDR2: LNHDA, SQIVND (reference sequence). The CDR3 reads CASRTGGAYGYTF. CDR3 coding DNA: TGTGCCAGTAGAACAGGGGGCGCCTATGGCTACACCTTC.

The CDR3 coding sequence is TGTGCCAGCAGGGACGGGGACAGGGGGGGGAATGAGCAGTTCTTC. It codes for CASRDGDRGGNEQFF. The chain has TRBV6-1 and TRBJ2-1, with 11 bases aligning to TRBD1. Per germline, CDR1 MNHNS and CDR2 SASEGT. The V and J ends lost 6 bases and 7 bases, in that order; junction bases with no gene match: 8. The CDR3 runs to 15 residues.

CDR3: CASSLGSGNTIYF. In DNA form, the CDR3 reads TGTGCCAGCAGCTTAGGATCTGGAAACACCATATATTTT. The rearrangement joins TRBV7-8 to TRBJ1-3; no definite D call. Trimming left V 1 base short and J 1 base short, with 2 bases between. The CDR3 has 13 residues. CDR1 is SGHVS, CDR2 FQNEAQ, per germline.

This chain uses TRBV19 with TRBJ2-3; D gene uncertain. The CDR3 is 13 amino acids. V was clipped by 1 base and J by 5 bases, with 7 bases between them. The germline V gene encodes CDR1 LNHDA and CDR2 SQIVND (reference sequence). Written as DNA, the CDR3 is TGTGCCAGTAGTATAGCCGTGGTAGATACGCAGTATTTT. Encoded protein: CASSIAVVDTQYF.

This clone appeared once. The CDR3: CASSPRRAQETQYF. CDR3 nucleotide sequence: TGTGCCAGCAGCCCCCGAAGGGCGCAAGAGACCCAGTACTTC. The chain recombines TRBV6-5 with TRBJ2-5; the D is unclear. The CDR3 runs to 14 residues. Germline assignment: CDR1 MNHEY and CDR2 SVGAGI. The V end was cut by 6 bases, the J end by 2 bases, with 13 bases between.

This clone was seen only a few times. J is TRBJ2-1 and V is TRBV6-1; D is possibly TRBD1 or TRBD2 (6 bases each). The CDR3 runs to 11 residues. Trimming removed 2 bases at V and 13 bases at J, with 9 bases between. Germline assignment: CDR1 MNHNS and CDR2 SASEGT. The CDR3 loop reads CASSETGAQFF. The DNA of the CDR3 is TGTGCCAGCAGTGAAACGGGGGCTCAGTTCTTC.

The chain has TRBV30 and TRBJ1-2; a weak D match, TRBD1 (5 bases). V was clipped by 5 bases and J by 4 bases, with 14 bases between them. Germline V gives CDR1 GTSNPN, CDR2 SVGIG (reference sequence). CDR3 length: 13 amino acids. In DNA, the CDR3 is TGTGCCTGGGGGGGTTGGGACTCCTATGGCTACACCTTC. This sequence encodes CAWGGWDSYGYTF.

The chain recombines TRBV7-6 with TRBJ2-5; D remains unclear. Trimming took 1 base from V and 3 from J, leaving 12 bases between them. Per germline, CDR1 SGHVS and CDR2 FNYEAQ. This CDR3 spans 15 amino acids. Here the CDR3 DNA reads TGTGCCAGCAGCTTAGGGTCCTACAGAAAAGAGACCCAGTACTTC. Amino acid sequence: CASSLGSYRKETQYF.

The chain couples TRBV6-6 to TRBJ2-1, with 7 bases lining up with TRBD1. Germline CDR1 reads MNHNY; CDR2 reads SVGAGI (reference sequence). The CDR3 totals 14 residues. V lost 7 bases, J lost 0 bases, and 3 bases stayed unmatched. The CDR3 sequence is CASKDRSSYNEQFF. CDR3 coding DNA: TGTGCCAGCAAGGACAGGAGCTCCTACAATGAGCAGTTCTTC.

This chain links TRBV2 with TRBJ2-3; 7 bases match TRBD2. This CDR3 has 16 residues. Germline V gene sequence: CDR1 SNHLY, CDR2 FYNNEI. Losses at the gene ends were 2 bases for V and 2 bases for J; bases not matched to a gene: 7. DNA of the CDR3: TGTGCCAGCAGTGAACCTCCAGCGGGGACCACAGATACGCAGTATTTT. Translating it yields CASSEPPAGTTDTQYF. Combining the CDR3 with reference TRBV2 and TRBJ2-3 gives the whole variable domain EPEVTQTPSHQVTQMGQEVILRCVPISNHLYFYWYRQILGQKVEFLVSFYNNEISEKSEIFDDQFSVERPDGSNFTLKIRSTKLEDSAMYFCASSEPPAGTTDTQYFGPGTRLTVL.

The chain is built from TRBV19 and TRBJ1-5; D is unresolved. The CDR3 extends over 15 amino acids. The V gene's germline CDR1 is LNHDA and CDR2 SQIVND (reference sequence). The V end lost 1 base, the J end lost 0 bases, and 7 bases lay between the germline ends. The CDR3 reads CASSIGGNSNQPQHF. The CDR3 region has the DNA TGTGCCAGTAGTATAGGCGGAAATAGCAATCAGCCCCAGCATTTT.

V is TRBV28 and J is TRBJ2-7; 10 positions agree with TRBD2. This CDR3 has 15 residues. Germline V gene data show CDR1 as MDHEN and CDR2 as SYDVKM. V lost 5 bases, J lost 1 base, and 5 bases stayed unmatched. The CDR3 nucleotides are TGTGCCAGCAGTGGGAGGACTAGCGGATCCTACGAGCAGTACTTC. As protein: CASSGRTSGSYEQYF.

This rearrangement joins TRBV6-5 to TRBJ2-7, with 9 bases that match TRBD1. CDR3 size: 14 residues. Germline V lookup: CDR1 MNHEY, CDR2 SVGAGI. V lost 6 bases, J lost 3 bases, and 6 bases stayed unmatched. CDR3 nucleotide sequence: TGTGCCAGCAGCCAAGAGACAGGGGGCTACGAGCAGTACTTC. It translates to CASSQETGGYEQYF.

The chain carries TRBV7-8 and TRBJ2-7; 12 bases align to TRBD2. This CDR3 comprises 19 residues. Germline CDR1 and CDR2: SGHVS and FQNEAQ. V shed 1 base and J 0 bases; nucleotides not matched to a gene: 10. This CDR3 reads CASSLVPVTSGRTSYEQYF. The CDR3 bases are TGTGCCAGCAGCTTAGTTCCAGTAACTAGCGGGAGGACCTCCTACGAGCAGTACTTC.

In this sample, this clone turned up a few times. This sequence joins TRBV29-1 and TRBJ2-5, with 7 bases identical to TRBD1. The CDR3 contains 13 residues. Losses at the gene ends were 7 bases for V and 7 bases for J; bases not matched to a gene: 12. Germline V gene sequence: CDR1 SQVTM, CDR2 ANQGSEA. The CDR3 loop reads CSGGRDRGGTQYF. DNA for the CDR3: TGCAGCGGCGGCCGGGACAGAGGCGGGACCCAGTACTTC.

The V gene is TRBV7-9, the J gene TRBJ2-3; 13 nucleotides match TRBD2. The germline gives CDR1 SEHNR, CDR2 FQNEAQ (reference sequence). V dropped 4 bases and J dropped 5; count of bases not matched to a gene: 9. The CDR3 runs to 17 residues. CDR3 DNA: TGTGCCAGCAGCTATTACCCCGGGACTAGCGGGATAGATACGCAGTATTTT. This gives the protein CASSYYPGTSGIDTQYF.

The V and J genes are TRBV19 and TRBJ2-1, with TRBD1 identical over 7 bases. This CDR3 has 15 amino acids. With 5 bases clipped from V and 3 bases from J, the junction kept 7 bases outside the gene matches. The germline V gene encodes CDR1 LNHDA and CDR2 SQIVND (reference sequence). The DNA for the CDR3 is TGTGCCAGTAGTCGCTCCGCAGGGGGCTACAATGAGCAGTTCTTC. Amino acid sequence: CASSRSAGGYNEQFF. Supplemented by reference TRBV19 and TRBJ2-1, the full variable domain reads DGGITQSPKYLFRKEGQNVTLSCEQNLNHDAMYWYRQDPGQGLRLIYYSQIVNDFQKGDIAEGYSVSREKKESFPLTVTSAQKNPTAFYLCASSRSAGGYNEQFFGPGTRLTVL.